These 26 T cell receptor beta chains share one sample of origin, sequenced in a study of OX40 agonist ivuxolimab in advanced cancers. The data were produced by immunoSEQ multiplex PCR, yet TCRdb's version contains in-frame clones alone and is incomplete. Among 35,000 or so clones, roughly 80% were seen once, and the ten largest hold 15% to 20%. Sequencing used CD4+ or CD8+ T cells sorted from blood, obtained in a trial of the OX40 agonist ivuxolimab. The origin of the receptors is an adult with an advanced solid tumor such as melanoma, head and neck, liver or kidney cancer.

This chain joins TRBV4-1 and TRBJ2-1, with TRBD2 identical over 7 bases. V shed 1 base and J 5 bases; nucleotides not matched to a gene: 5. The CDR3 length is 15 residues. CDR1 and CDR2 from the germline V gene are MGHRA and YSYEKL. CDR3 sequence reads: CASSQVAGADNEQFF. The CDR3 DNA follows: TGCGCCAGCAGCCAAGTGGCGGGAGCGGACAATGAGCAGTTCTTC.

The genes are TRBV19 and TRBJ2-7; possible D gene TRBD2, 6 bases. This CDR3 spans 13 amino acids. Germline loops: CDR1 LNHDA, CDR2 SQIVND (reference sequence). V lost 5 bases and J 3 bases, leaving 11 bases between the germline ends. In DNA form, the CDR3 reads TGTGCCAGTAGTGAATCGGGGGTCTACGAGCAGTACTTC. Residues: CASSESGVYEQYF.

By sample fraction, this clone is medium-sized. The genes are TRBV5-1 and TRBJ2-1, with D tentatively TRBD2 (6 bases). V shed 2 bases and J shed 12 bases, with 12 bases lying between them. The CDR3 is 12 amino acids. Germline CDR1 reads SGHRS; CDR2 reads YFSETQ. CDR3 residues: CASSLSGDAQFF. DNA of the CDR3: TGCGCCAGCAGCTTATCGGGAGATGCGCAGTTCTTC.

The chain combines TRBV19 with TRBJ2-2; 16 nucleotides line up with TRBD2. CDR1 is LNHDA and CDR2 is SQIVND in the germline V gene (reference sequence). The CDR3 runs 20 residues. J gave up 1 base and V 4 bases, and 9 bases lay outside the gene matches. The CDR3 nucleotides read TGTGCCAGTAGTACGGGGACTAGCGGGGGGGCCCGGCGGAACACCGGGGAGCTGTTTTTT. It specifies CASSTGTSGGARRNTGELFF.

The V gene is TRBV11-2, the J gene TRBJ1-2; 8 nucleotides align to TRBD1. V was pared by 5 bases and J by 5 bases, with 10 bases of the junction left unmatched. This CDR3 has 15 amino acids. Germline values: CDR1 SGHAT, CDR2 FQNNGV. The CDR3: CASSRRTTGGYGYTF. The CDR3 DNA follows: TGTGCCAGCAGCCGCCGCACTACAGGGGGGTATGGCTACACCTTC.

This rearrangement joins TRBV27 to TRBJ2-7, with 8 bases identical to TRBD2. V lost 8 bases and J lost 2; bases outside the gene matches: 5. Per germline, CDR1 MNHEY and CDR2 SMNVEV (reference sequence). The CDR3 is made up of 13 amino acids. The CDR3 spells CASRPGLAYEQYF. The CDR3 DNA reads as TGTGCCAGCCGCCCGGGACTAGCCTACGAGCAGTACTTC.

The chain joins TRBV5-1 to TRBJ2-7; D is uncertain. V was clipped by 0 bases and J by 3 bases, with 7 bases between them. Germline CDR1 SGHRS, CDR2 YFSETQ. The CDR3 consists of 13 residues. CDR3 sequence: CASSLGGGYEQYF. As DNA, the CDR3 is TGCGCCAGCAGCTTGGGTGGCGGCTACGAGCAGTACTTC.

A single count supports this clone. The same CDR3 can be traced to other DNA sequences in this sample. DNA of the CDR3: TGTGCCAGCAGCTTAGCGCAGGGCACTGAAGCTTTCTTT. This sequence encodes CASSLAQGTEAFF. The rearrangement uses TRBV7-8 and TRBJ1-1; D may be TRBD1 (5 bases). V dropped 0 bases and J dropped 4 bases, with 6 bases sitting between them. This CDR3 has 13 residues. Germline CDR1 reads SGHVS; CDR2 reads FQNEAQ.

The chain couples TRBV10-3 to TRBJ2-7; D perhaps matches TRBD1 (5 bases). Germline CDR1 and CDR2: ENHRY and SYGVKD. The CDR3 covers 14 residues. The V end lost 2 bases, the J end lost 2 bases, and 10 bases lay between the germline ends. As DNA, the CDR3 is TGTGCCATCAGTGAGACAGGTGCCCCCTACGAGCAGTACTTC. Protein: CAISETGAPYEQYF.

The chain joins TRBV2 to TRBJ1-1; perhaps TRBD1 as D (6 bases). The CDR3 length is 13 residues. V was shortened by 6 bases and J by 8 bases, with 16 bases between the two germline ends. Germline V CDR1 and CDR2: SNHLY, FYNNEI. CDR3 DNA: TGTGCCAGCAGAGCACTCGGGACACCCGAAGCTTTCTTT. Encoded protein: CASRALGTPEAFF.

The rearrangement joins TRBV6-1 to TRBJ2-1; D is unclear. This CDR3 is 13 amino acids long. In germline, CDR1 is MNHNS, CDR2 SASEGT. Between the trimmed V and J ends, which lost 2 bases and 10 bases, there was a span of 12 bases. CDR3 sequence (DNA): TGTGCCAGCAGTGAACGACCTAGGCCAGAGCAGTTCTTC. It is translated as CASSERPRPEQFF.

The V gene is TRBV27, the J gene TRBJ2-1; D assignment may be TRBD1 or TRBD2 (5 bases each). Germline V gene lookup returns CDR1 MNHEY and CDR2 SMNVEV (reference sequence). This CDR3 has 15 amino acids. V was pared by 3 bases and J by 3 bases, with 12 bases between. Here the CDR3 DNA reads TGTGCCAGCAGTTTTCCCGGGACGGTCTACAATGAGCAGTTCTTC. Its translation is CASSFPGTVYNEQFF.

V usage is TRBV27 and J usage is TRBJ1-1; a weak D match, TRBD1 (5 bases). CDR3 length equals 13 residues. V was clipped by 1 base and J by 6 bases, with 9 bases between them. Germline V gives CDR1 MNHEY, CDR2 SMNVEV (reference sequence). CDR3 residues: CASSLLGGAEAFF. CDR3 bases: TGTGCCAGCAGTTTATTGGGGGGAGCTGAAGCTTTCTTT.

In this sample, this clone turned up once. The chain recombines TRBV19 with TRBJ2-1; 7 bases are shared with TRBD1. The germline V gene has CDR1 LNHDA and CDR2 SQIVND (reference sequence). J was trimmed by 2 bases and V by 2 bases; bases with no gene match: 3. This CDR3 is 15 amino acids long. CDR3 coding DNA: TGTGCCAGTAGTATAAGTCAGGGGGCCTACAATGAGCAGTTCTTC. Its protein product is CASSISQGAYNEQFF. The full variable domain, completed using reference TRBV19 and TRBJ2-1, is DGGITQSPKYLFRKEGQNVTLSCEQNLNHDAMYWYRQDPGQGLRLIYYSQIVNDFQKGDIAEGYSVSREKKESFPLTVTSAQKNPTAFYLCASSISQGAYNEQFFGPGTRLTVL.

The chain joins TRBV21-1 to TRBJ2-7; whether TRBD1, the table's D call, matches the DNA was not checked. TRBV21-1 is marked as a pseudogene. The CDR3 loop spans 17 amino acids. The CDR3 DNA reads as TGTGCCAGCAGCAACCGGGACAGGGGCTTCCACTCCTACGAGCAGTACTTC. Amino acids: CASSNRDRGFHSYEQYF.

This clone came up a few times. The J gene is TRBJ1-2, the V gene TRBV5-4; D not certain. Germline V gives CDR1 SGHNT, CDR2 YYREEE (reference sequence). Trimming cost V 4 bases and J 5 bases, with 21 bases left between them. This CDR3 is 16 amino acids long. The CDR3 sequence: CASSVSSGWIRYGYTF. The CDR3 DNA sequence: TGTGCCAGCAGCGTCTCTAGCGGTTGGATCAGATATGGCTACACCTTC.

The chain employs TRBV30 and TRBJ2-7, with 7 bases lining up with TRBD1. The CDR3 runs 12 residues. Looked up from germline, CDR1 is GTSNPN and CDR2 is SVGIG (reference sequence). V was pared by 4 bases and J by 5 bases, with 5 bases of the junction left unmatched. CDR3 sequence reads: CAWTDRVDEQYF. CDR3 nucleotide sequence: TGTGCCTGGACCGACAGGGTGGACGAGCAGTACTTC.

This chain joins TRBV6-6 and TRBJ1-1; a weak D match, TRBD1 (5 bases). Trimming left V 10 bases short and J 6 bases short, with 9 bases between. The CDR3 runs 10 residues. Germline assignment: CDR1 MNHNY and CDR2 SVGAGI (reference sequence). The CDR3, as DNA: TGTGCCACCTCGGGGGCTGAAGCTTTCTTT. Its translation is CATSGAEAFF.

This clone was seen more than once but under ten times. CDR3 DNA: TGTGCCAGTAGGTGGGGTGGTACCGGCACAGATACGCAGTATTTT. Encoded protein: CASRWGGTGTDTQYF. The chain links TRBV19 to TRBJ2-3; D gene uncertain. Per the germline V gene, CDR1 is LNHDA and CDR2 is SQIVND (reference sequence). The CDR3 extends over 15 amino acids. Trimming stripped 6 bases from V and 1 base from J, with 14 bases between.

V usage is TRBV11-3 and J usage is TRBJ2-5; perhaps TRBD2 as D (7 bases). This CDR3 has 14 residues. The germline gives CDR1 SGHNT, CDR2 YENEEA. V dropped 1 base and J dropped 4 bases, with 10 bases sitting between them. The DNA of the CDR3 is TGTGCCAGCAGCTTAGGGGAGGGGGGAGAGACCCAGTACTTC. This translates into CASSLGEGGETQYF.

The gene calls are TRBV7-9 and TRBJ2-1; D is ambiguous. Germline loops: CDR1 SEHNR, CDR2 FQNEAQ (reference sequence). The CDR3 contains 12 residues. Trimming took 5 bases from V and 5 from J, leaving 7 bases between them. The CDR3 sequence is CASSAFDNEQFF. The DNA for the CDR3 is TGTGCCAGCAGCGCCTTTGACAATGAGCAGTTCTTC.

The chain combines TRBV27 with TRBJ2-7; TRBD1 aligns across 9 bases. The V segment lost 0 bases and the J segment 3 bases; nucleotides outside the gene matches: 6. The CDR3 covers 16 residues. Germline V lookup: CDR1 MNHEY, CDR2 SMNVEV (reference sequence). CDR3 nucleotide sequence: TGTGCCAGCAGTTTATCCCCCGGGACAGGGATCTACGAGCAGTACTTC. It codes for CASSLSPGTGIYEQYF.

The gene calls are TRBV6-6 and TRBJ2-5; tentative D call: TRBD1 (6 bases). V was clipped by 2 bases and J by 4 bases, with 14 bases between them. This CDR3 is built from 15 residues. The germline V gene has CDR1 MNHNY and CDR2 SVGAGI (reference sequence). CDR3 sequence: CASSYRETGLETQYF. CDR3 nucleotides: TGTGCCAGCAGTTACAGAGAAACAGGGTTAGAGACCCAGTACTTC.

V gene TRBV9 combines with J gene TRBJ2-5; the D gene could be TRBD1 or TRBD2 (5 bases each). From germline, CDR1 is SGDLS and CDR2 YYNGEE. V dropped 2 bases and J dropped 2 bases, with 10 bases sitting between them. The CDR3 covers 14 residues. CDR3 bases: TGTGCCAGCAGCGTGGGGGTACGTCAAGAGACCCAGTACTTC. Its protein is CASSVGVRQETQYF.

The V and J genes are TRBV29-1 and TRBJ2-1; D gene uncertain. The CDR3 is 19 amino acids. V shed 0 bases and J shed 0 bases, with 21 bases lying between them. Germline V lookup: CDR1 SQVTM, CDR2 ANQGSEA. Here the CDR3 reads CSVEDLGRTGRSSYNEQFF. CDR3 sequence (DNA): TGCAGCGTTGAAGATCTAGGGCGGACCGGACGCAGCTCCTACAATGAGCAGTTCTTC.

The chain joins TRBV7-8 to TRBJ2-3; tentative D call: TRBD1 (5 bases). In germline, CDR1 is SGHVS, CDR2 FQNEAQ. The CDR3 totals 15 residues. The V end lost 2 bases, the J end lost 3 bases, and 12 bases lay between the germline ends. This chain's CDR3 is CASSLRQGTTDTQYF. In nucleotides, the CDR3 is TGTGCCAGCAGCTTAAGGCAGGGAACTACAGATACGCAGTATTTT.